A selection of T cell receptor beta chains follows, all from one sample in a study of blood T cells in healthy people across ages. TCRdb processed the 5' RACE reads anew with MiXCR; each CDR3 protein has one entry. The sample carries around 800,000 distinct CDR3 sequences, approximately 24% recorded once. The data were also submitted as part of a second study, on T cells of mothers and their children.

Sequencing was carried out using blood. The source is a boy younger than 18 in good health. CDR3s include the opening cysteine and the closing phenylalanine or tryptophan. The D gene is left open where the match is weak. Some rows have no size entry. The others give once, few or many, or a class for an expanded clone.

J gene | clone size | V gene | D gene | CDR3 DNA | CDR3 protein
TRBJ2-1 | few | TRBV11-2 | TRBD2 | TGTGCCAGCAGCACCTCCGGGAGGGCCTACAATGAGCAGTTCTTC | CASSTSGRAYNEQFF
TRBJ1-5 | few | TRBV7-2 | - | TGTGCCAGCAGCCAAGAGGCAAATCAGCCCCAGCATTTT | CASSQEANQPQHF
TRBJ1-2 | - | TRBV12-3/TRBV12-4 | - | TGTGCCAGCAGTTTCGACAACGGTGGCTACACCTTC | CASSFDNGGYTF
TRBJ1-4 | - | TRBV29-1 | - | TGCAGCGCCGCGGAGGCAGGGGCAAATGAAAAACTGTTTTTT | CSAAEAGANEKLFF
TRBJ2-1 | - | TRBV6-6 | - | TGTGCCAGCAAGGCGGTTAGCTCCTACAATGAGCAGTTCTTC | CASKAVSSYNEQFF
TRBJ2-1 | - | TRBV7-3 | TRBD2 | TGTGCCAGCAGTTCCGGGACTAACCACCAGACTGAGCAGTTCTTC | CASSSGTNHQTEQFF
TRBJ2-7 | - | TRBV20-1 | - | TGCAGTGCTAGACTTGCTCCGGGACGACCCTACGAGCAGTACTTC | CSARLAPGRPYEQYF
TRBJ2-5 | many | TRBV4-1 | - | TGCGCCAGCAGCCAACTTCCCTATCGGCCAGACAGTCACCAAGAGACCCAGTACTTC | CASSQLPYRPDSHQETQYF
TRBJ1-4 | few | TRBV3-1 | - | TGCGCCAGCAGCCAAACTTGGACGGCCCTCTATGAAAAACTGTTTTTT | CASSQTWTALYEKLFF
TRBJ1-2 | - | TRBV4-1 | - | TGCGCCAGCAGCCAGGGGCCGGGTCTCCTGGGATATGGCTACACCTTC | CASSQGPGLLGYGYTF
TRBJ2-1 | many | TRBV3-1 | TRBD2 | TGTGCCAGCAGCCGGACTAGCGGAAACAATGAGCAGTTCTTC | CASSRTSGNNEQFF
TRBJ2-7 | - | TRBV6-2/TRBV6-3 | - | TGTGCCAGCAGTTACTCGGGACTCCGAGTCTACGAGCAGTACTTC | CASSYSGLRVYEQYF
TRBJ2-4 | - | TRBV20-1 | - | TGCAGTGCTTCCAACAAAAACATTCAGTACTTC | CSASNKNIQYF
TRBJ2-3 | few | TRBV6-6 | TRBD2 | TGTGCCAGCAGTTACGGTAGCGGGGGAATTACGCAGTATTTT | CASSYGSGGITQYF
TRBJ2-1 | - | TRBV5-1 | TRBD2 | TGCGCCAGCACCGTCGGAGGGACTAGCGGGGAGAATGAGCAGTTCTTC | CASTVGGTSGENEQFF
TRBJ2-7 | - | TRBV10-2 | TRBD1 | TGCGCCAGCAGCTGGGGACAGGGAAGCTCCTACGAGCAGTACTTC | CASSWGQGSSYEQYF
TRBJ1-1 | - | TRBV7-9 | - | TGTGCCACCCCCTTAGCGGAGACTATAGACACTGAAGCTTTCTTT | CATPLAETIDTEAFF
TRBJ1-4 | few | TRBV7-2 | - | TGTGCCAGCAGCTTAGGTCAGGGGTCGTGGGAAAAACTGTTTTTT | CASSLGQGSWEKLFF
TRBJ2-3 | - | TRBV3-1 | - | TGTGCCAGCAGCCAGCTCTCCGGAGATACGCAGTATTTT | CASSQLSGDTQYF
TRBJ1-4 | - | TRBV7-9 | - | TGTGCCAGCAGCTTAACGCTGGGCAGAAATGAAAAACTGTTTTTT | CASSLTLGRNEKLFF
TRBJ1-3 | few | TRBV4-2 | TRBD1 | TGTGCCAGCAGCCAAGCGGGGACAGGGGGATCCGCGATTAGGACCATATATTTT | CASSQAGTGGSAIRTIYF
TRBJ2-5 | few | TRBV10-3 | TRBD2 | TGTGCCATCAGTCCAGCCCACCCACGGACTAGCGGGGACACCCAAGAGACCCAGTACTTC | CAISPAHPRTSGDTQETQYF
TRBJ2-7 | - | TRBV6-5 | TRBD2 | TGTGCCAGCAGTTTGGGACTAGCGGGGGCCTCCTCGGAGCAGTACTTC | CASSLGLAGASSEQYF
TRBJ1-3 | few | TRBV12-3/TRBV12-4 | - | TGTGCCAGCAGTTATGGCGACTCTGGAAACACCATATATTTT | CASSYGDSGNTIYF
TRBJ1-1 | - | TRBV5-5 | - | TGTGCCAGCAGCTTCCGGACAGTCCGGGGTTTCTTT | CASSFRTVRGFF
TRBJ1-2 | few | TRBV29-1 | - | TGCAGCGCCGACCCCGATCAGGCAGCTAACTATGGCTACACCTTC | CSADPDQAANYGYTF
TRBJ1-2 | few | TRBV5-1 | - | TGCGCCAGCAGCGATTCCACTTATGGCTACACCTTC | CASSDSTYGYTF
TRBJ2-5 | few | TRBV12-3/TRBV12-4 | - | TGTGTCAGCAGCCCACGGGGGGCTAGCGGAAAAGAGACCCAGTACTTC | CVSSPRGASGKETQYF
TRBJ2-2 | once | TRBV20-1 | - | TGCAGTGCCAGTCACCCGAACACCGGGGAGCTGTTTTTT | CSASHPNTGELFF
TRBJ2-3 | - | TRBV18 | - | TGTGCCAGCTCACCATTCGATACGCAGTATTTT | CASSPFDTQYF
TRBJ2-7 | - | TRBV29-1 | - | TGCAGCGTTGATGGCGTGGCAGGGTCGTTCTACGAGCAGTACTTC | CSVDGVAGSFYEQYF
TRBJ1-4 | - | TRBV28 | - | TGTGCCAGCACTGACGGAATTAATGAAAAACTGTTTTTT | CASTDGINEKLFF
TRBJ2-1 | - | TRBV7-9 | - | TGTGCCAGCCGGCGGGGGCGCAATGAGCAGTTCTTC | CASRRGRNEQFF
TRBJ2-7 | few | TRBV5-1 | - | TGCGCCAGCAGGCGGACCTACGAGTCCTACGAGCAGTACTTC | CASRRTYESYEQYF
TRBJ2-3 | - | TRBV7-9 | - | TGTGCCAGCAAAGGGGGACATCCAACAGATACGCAGTATTTT | CASKGGHPTDTQYF
TRBJ2-3 | - | TRBV14 | - | TGTGCCAGCAGCCAGACAGATGATACGCAGTATTTT | CASSQTDDTQYF
TRBJ2-5 | - | TRBV7-2 | TRBD2 | TGTGCCAGCAGCTCAGGACTAGCGGGGGCTGTACGACAAGAGACCCAGTACTTC | CASSSGLAGAVRQETQYF
TRBJ2-3 | few | TRBV29-1 | TRBD2 | TGCAGCGTTGAAGCGGGGGAAAGCGGGGGGGATACGCAGTATTTT | CSVEAGESGGDTQYF
TRBJ2-1 | few | TRBV10-2 | - | TGCGCCAGCAGCCGGCCGGGGAGCTCCTGCAATGAGCAGTTCTTC | CASSRPGSSCNEQFF
TRBJ2-3 | - | TRBV9 | TRBD2 | TGTGCCAGCAGCGTAGAGGCTAGCGGGAGGGATACGCAGTATTTT | CASSVEASGRDTQYF
TRBJ1-2 | few | TRBV3-1 | - | TGTGCCAGCAGCCAAGAAGCTGGGATACAGGGCTATGGCTACACCTTC | CASSQEAGIQGYGYTF
TRBJ2-3 | - | TRBV7-6 | TRBD2 | TGTGCCAGCAGCTTAACAGCGGGGGCTAGCACAGATACGCAGTATTTT | CASSLTAGASTDTQYF
TRBJ2-7 | - | TRBV28 | TRBD1 | TGTGCCAGCAGTCTCCCAGGTGGACAGGTCTACGAGCAGTACTTC | CASSLPGGQVYEQYF
TRBJ2-7 | - | TRBV28 | TRBD2 | TGTGCCGGGGGGGGTTCCCTCTCCTACGAGCAGTACTTC | CAGGGSLSYEQYF
TRBJ2-3 | few | TRBV12-3/TRBV12-4 | - | TGTGCCAGCTCCCCTGGGACCAGCAGGGCGGATACGCAGTATTTT | CASSPGTSRADTQYF
TRBJ1-2 | - | TRBV6-1 | - | TGTGCCAGCAGTGAAGAGGACTACACGGCTAACTATGGCTACACCTTC | CASSEEDYTANYGYTF
TRBJ2-1 | few | TRBV19 | TRBD1 | TGTGCCAGTAGTACCCCACAGGGGTATGAGCAGTTCTTC | CASSTPQGYEQFF
TRBJ2-2 | once | TRBV9 | - | TGTGCCAGCAGCCCACGGGGAGCGGTTGGCTGGGGCGGGGAGCTGTTTTTT | CASSPRGAVGWGGELFF
TRBJ2-7 | - | TRBV30 | - | TGTGCCTTAACAGTTGGGCACGAGCAGTACTTC | CALTVGHEQYF
TRBJ2-5 | few | TRBV10-3 | TRBD1 | TGTGCCATCAGCCAGACAGGGGAGGAGACCCAGTACTTC | CAISQTGEETQYF
TRBJ2-7 | - | TRBV11-2 | TRBD1 | TGTGCCAGCAGCTTTTCCCCGGGACAGGCCTACGAGCAGTACTTC | CASSFSPGQAYEQYF
TRBJ2-7 | - | TRBV7-2 | - | TGTGCCAGCACCCCTGAGAGGGGCGAGCAGTACTTC | CASTPERGEQYF
TRBJ2-1 | - | TRBV11-2 | TRBD2 | TGTGCCAGCAGCTTCTCCCGCGGGGGAGGGAATGAGCAGTTCTTC | CASSFSRGGGNEQFF
TRBJ1-1 | few | TRBV18 | - | TGTGCCAGCTCACGAAACGGAGGTACCCCTGAAGCTTTCTTT | CASSRNGGTPEAFF
TRBJ1-4 | - | TRBV27 | - | TGTGCCAGCAGTCTGCGAGGAGGGGGAGGGCTGGTTACTAATGAAAAACTGTTTTTT | CASSLRGGGGLVTNEKLFF